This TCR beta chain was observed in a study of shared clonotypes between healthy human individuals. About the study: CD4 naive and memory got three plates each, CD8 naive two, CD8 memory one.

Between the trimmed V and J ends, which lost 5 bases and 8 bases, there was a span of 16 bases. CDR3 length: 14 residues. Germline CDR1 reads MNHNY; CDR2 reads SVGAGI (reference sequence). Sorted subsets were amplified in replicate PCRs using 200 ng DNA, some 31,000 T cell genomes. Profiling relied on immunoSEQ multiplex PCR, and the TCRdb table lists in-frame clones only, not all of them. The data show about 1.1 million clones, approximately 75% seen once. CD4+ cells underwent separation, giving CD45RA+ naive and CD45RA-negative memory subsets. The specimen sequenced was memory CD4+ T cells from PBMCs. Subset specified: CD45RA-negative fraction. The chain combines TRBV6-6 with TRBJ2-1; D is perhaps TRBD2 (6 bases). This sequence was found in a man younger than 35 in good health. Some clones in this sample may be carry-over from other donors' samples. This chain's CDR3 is CASSTSPASHEQFF. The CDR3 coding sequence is TGTGCCAGCAGTACTAGCCCCGCGTCGCATGAGCAGTTCTTC.